Listed here are 8 T cell receptor beta chains from one sample, sequenced in a study of response to subunit inactivated influenza vaccine. In TCRdb, the RT-PCR reads were re-called with MiXCR into one record per CDR3 protein. The sample lists hundreds of thousands of distinct CDR3 sequences; 11% were seen once. These same records also appear under a second study, on T cells expressing NK-cell markers. Turning to that study: Template switching by 5'RACE with UMIs generated the TCR beta cDNA.

The sequences come from PBMCs from blood, collected on the day of vaccination. The receptors here all came from a man in his forties or fifties who received an inactivated influenza vaccine.

This clonotype was seen a few times. The V and J genes are TRBV7-2 and TRBJ2-2; D remains unclear. Germline assignment: CDR1 SGHTA and CDR2 FQGNSA. This CDR3 is built from 16 residues. Deletions cut 1 base from V and 4 bases from J, with 13 bases between. The CDR3 nucleotides read TGTGCCAGCAGCTTAGGATTTGGCCAACTCACCGGGGAGCTGTTTTTT. Translation gives CASSLGFGQLTGELFF.

This clonotype was seen only a few times. J is TRBJ2-6 and V is TRBV6-2 or TRBV6-3, with 11 positions matching TRBD1. There are 20 residues in the CDR3. J was trimmed by 0 bases and V by 5 bases; bases with no gene match: 12. The V gene's germline CDR1 is MNHEY and CDR2 SVGEGT. The CDR3 loop is CASSPPLGQGVRSGANVLTF. The CDR3 DNA follows: TGTGCCAGCAGTCCACCCTTGGGACAGGGGGTTCGCTCTGGGGCCAACGTCCTGACTTTC.

The V and J genes are TRBV10-3 and TRBJ2-3; D remains ambiguous. Between the trimmed V and J ends, which lost 0 bases and 6 bases, there was a span of 16 bases. The germline V gene encodes CDR1 ENHRY and CDR2 SYGVKD. The CDR3 is 16 residues long. The chain's CDR3 is CAISESILRKRDTQYF. In DNA, the CDR3 is TGTGCCATCAGTGAGTCGATATTGCGAAAACGGGATACGCAGTATTTT.

This clonotype was seen only a few times. The rearrangement links TRBV6-1 to TRBJ1-6; 9 bases line up with TRBD1. Trimming at V came to 6 bases and at J to 9 bases, leaving 6 bases not matched to a gene. CDR1 is MNHNS and CDR2 is SASEGT in the germline V gene. This CDR3 has 14 residues. The CDR3 nucleotides are TGTGCCAGCAGGGACAGGGGAGGGATTTCACCCCTCCACTTT. The encoded protein is CASRDRGGISPLHF.

The chain uses TRBV12-3 or TRBV12-4 and TRBJ1-5; 11 bases fit TRBD1. The CDR3 spans 15 residues. J gave up 11 bases and V 4 bases, and 10 bases lay outside the gene matches. CDR3 DNA: TGTGCCAGCAGTTCCCGGGACAGGGGGGGCCCAGCCCAGCATTTT. Translated: CASSSRDRGGPAQHF.

This clonotype has at least ten counts. The CDR3 sequence is CASSPGHFDEQYF. The CDR3 DNA sequence: TGTGCCAGCAGTCCGGGACACTTTGACGAGCAGTACTTC. V and J are TRBV12-3 or TRBV12-4 and TRBJ2-7; possible D gene TRBD1, 6 bases. V was pared by 5 bases and J by 5 bases, with 13 bases between. This CDR3 has 13 residues.

The chain is built from TRBV20-1 and TRBJ2-7; TRBD2 matches 12 bases. Trimming removed 1 base from V and 4 bases from J; junction bases left unmatched: 5. This CDR3 is 15 amino acids long. CDR1 DFQATT and CDR2 SNEGSKA come from the germline V gene (reference sequence). CDR3 DNA: TGCAGTGCTAGAGCTATGACTAGCGGGAGATACGAGCAGTACTTC. Its protein product is CSARAMTSGRYEQYF.

The chain joins TRBV7-3 to TRBJ2-2, with D possibly matching TRBD1 (6 bases). V lost 3 bases to trimming and J lost 0 bases, with 20 bases between them. Looked up from germline, CDR1 is SGHTA and CDR2 is FQGTGA. The CDR3 loop spans 19 amino acids. CDR3 region: CASSFTPLRQAANTGELFF. The DNA for the CDR3 is TGTGCCAGCAGCTTCACCCCGTTGCGACAGGCCGCGAACACCGGGGAGCTGTTTTTT.